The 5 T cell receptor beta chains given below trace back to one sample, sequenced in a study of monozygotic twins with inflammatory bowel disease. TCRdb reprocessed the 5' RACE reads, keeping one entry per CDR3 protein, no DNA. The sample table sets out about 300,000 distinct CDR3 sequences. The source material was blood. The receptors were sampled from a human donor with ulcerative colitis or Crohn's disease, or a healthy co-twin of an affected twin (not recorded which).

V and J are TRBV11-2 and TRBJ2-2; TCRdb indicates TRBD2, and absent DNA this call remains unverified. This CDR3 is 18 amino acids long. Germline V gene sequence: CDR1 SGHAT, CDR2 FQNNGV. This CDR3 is CASSGDGLAGGNTGELFF.

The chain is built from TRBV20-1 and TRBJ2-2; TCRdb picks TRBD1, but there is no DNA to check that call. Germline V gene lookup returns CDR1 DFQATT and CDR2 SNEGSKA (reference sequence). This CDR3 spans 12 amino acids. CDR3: CSAWGDTGELFF.

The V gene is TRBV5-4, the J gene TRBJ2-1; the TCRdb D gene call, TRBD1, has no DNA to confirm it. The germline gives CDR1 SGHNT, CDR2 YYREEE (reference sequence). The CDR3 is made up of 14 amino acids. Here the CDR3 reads CASTSRGTNNEQFF.

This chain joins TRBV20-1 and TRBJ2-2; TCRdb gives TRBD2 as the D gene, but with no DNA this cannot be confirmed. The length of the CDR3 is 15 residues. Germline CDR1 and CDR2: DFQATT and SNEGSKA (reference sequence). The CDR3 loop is CSARGGLLVTGELFF.

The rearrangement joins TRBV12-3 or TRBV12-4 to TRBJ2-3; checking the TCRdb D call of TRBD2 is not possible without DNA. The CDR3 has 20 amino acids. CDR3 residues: CASSTTWDRGLAGGTDTQYF.